Included here is one TCR beta chain sequence, with context. Its target is unknown. Trimming took off 4 bases at V and 11 bases at J, with 19 bases between the two ends. In germline, CDR1 is SGHRS, CDR2 YFSETQ. The CDR3 is 14 amino acids. The sample belongs to a study of CD8 T cells in ankylosing spondylitis. For TCR beta, libraries came from quantitative 5'-RACE with molecular barcodes. TCRdb fed the 5' RACE reads into MiXCR, producing one record per CDR3 protein. The data contain approximately 540,000 distinct CDR3 sequences, 10% to 15% of them singletons. General observations from the study: Characteristic of ankylosing spondylitis blood, it appeared, was a TCR beta motif comprising eight highly homologous variants. With a CD8+ phenotype, disease-linked clones were relatively rare in peripheral blood. Reports of some motif variants in reactive arthritis synovial fluid and blood predate this one. Significantly higher representation of disease-linked clones was reported for matched ankylosing spondylitis synovial fluid.

This chain uses TRBV5-1 with TRBJ2-1; D unclear. The TCR originated in a male donor with ankylosing spondylitis. The sequenced sample was blood, either unsorted or a sorted T cell fraction (not recorded which). CDR3 in DNA: TGCGCCAGCAGCGCAGACATCCGTGGCGGTAAGCAGTTCTTC. This encodes CASSADIRGGKQFF.